This record looks at one T cell receptor beta chain sequence and its context. Its antigen remains undetermined. No much larger clone is present one base from it, and per-base qualities are unavailable. CDR1 and CDR2 are drawn from the germline V gene: SGDLS, YYNGEE. Including cysteine and phenylalanine, the CDR3 has 13 amino acids. The CDR3 DNA has 39 bases and is translated from base 1. The collaborating institutions used their own protocols to collect whole blood in K2EDTA tubes. For TCRbeta analysis, collaborators shipped samples in one of three forms: frozen whole blood, isolated PBMCs, or DNA extracted from either of those sample types. The record originates from a study of blood T cell repertoires in COVID-19 (TCRdb year 2020). Concerning the study at large: Collaborator samples came from the United States, Italy and Spain and covered acute and convalescent phases of COVID-19. Nearly every sample came with metadata listing a de-identified subject ID, COVID-19 status, age in years and sex. The prospective study material was composed of cDNA or gDNA derived from T cells, B-cell-depleted T cells, or PBMCs. Subjects who had been exposed to COVID-19, were actively infected with it, or had recovered from it provided the deeply sampled blood TCRbeta repertoires that made up the dataset. The samples were drawn from the first 160 participants of the ongoing ImmuneRACE study and from 950 to 1,500 subjects provided by 6 global collaborators. The repertoires were made available in a free public database intended to serve as a resource for research on the immune response to SARS-CoV-2. HLA class I and class II types, where available, came from metadata supplied by the sample provider rather than from assay-based typing.

The study at large found these results: The quantity of clinical and demographic metadata differed by source and by participant and was supplied without curation.

TCRbeta CDR3 regions were amplified from genomic DNA using the immunoSEQ Assay, a bias-controlled multiplex PCR. The study's own analysis went as follows. Within the assay, amplification of reference gene primers was used to estimate how many nucleated cells each sample contained. To quantify the absolute abundance of each unique TCRbeta CDR3 rearrangement, sequence reads were collapsed and filtered. For each sample, productive Simpson clonality was calculated as the square root of Simpson's diversity index over productive rearrangements. TCRdb mirrors the immuneACCESS table, restricted to in-frame sequences. Some clones are absent from its copies; in checked studies, under half trace to an unresolved V gene, and the reason for the others is unknown. Clone size and the V and J calls come from that table; the DNA yielded D and trimming. The sample includes tens of thousands of clones, with roughly four fifths observed a single time. 7.3% of the sample goes to the ten largest clones.

The chain is made from TRBV9 and TRBJ1-1; no D gene can be assigned with confidence. The clonotype was recovered from a man aged 35-49 years with acute or convalescent COVID-19. The specimen was peripheral blood. This receptor carries the CDR3 CAGPSRSNTEAFF. The DNA is as follows: TGTGCTGGGCCGAGCAGATCGAACACTGAAGCTTTCTTT.